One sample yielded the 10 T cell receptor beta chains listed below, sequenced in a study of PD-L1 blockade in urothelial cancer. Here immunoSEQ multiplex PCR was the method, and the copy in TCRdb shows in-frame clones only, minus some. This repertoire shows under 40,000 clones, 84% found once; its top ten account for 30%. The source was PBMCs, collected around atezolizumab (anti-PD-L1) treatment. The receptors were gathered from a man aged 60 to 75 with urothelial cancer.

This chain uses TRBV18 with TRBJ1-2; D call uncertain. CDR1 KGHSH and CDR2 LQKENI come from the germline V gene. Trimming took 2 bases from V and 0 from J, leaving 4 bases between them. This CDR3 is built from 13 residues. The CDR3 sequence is CASSPSTNYGYTF. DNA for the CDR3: TGTGCCAGCTCACCATCCACTAACTATGGCTACACCTTC.

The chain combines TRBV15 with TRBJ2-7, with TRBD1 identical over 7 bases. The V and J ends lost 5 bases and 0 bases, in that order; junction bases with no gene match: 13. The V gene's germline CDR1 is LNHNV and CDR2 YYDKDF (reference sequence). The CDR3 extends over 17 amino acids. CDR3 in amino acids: CATSRDSFINTSYEQYF. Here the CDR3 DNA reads TGTGCCACCAGCCGGGACAGCTTTATTAATACCTCCTACGAGCAGTACTTC.

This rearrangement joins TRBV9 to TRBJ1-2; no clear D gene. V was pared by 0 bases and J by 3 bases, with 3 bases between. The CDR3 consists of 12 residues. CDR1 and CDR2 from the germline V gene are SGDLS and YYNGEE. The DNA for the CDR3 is TGTGCCAGCAGCGTAGCTGACTATGGCTACACCTTC. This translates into CASSVADYGYTF.

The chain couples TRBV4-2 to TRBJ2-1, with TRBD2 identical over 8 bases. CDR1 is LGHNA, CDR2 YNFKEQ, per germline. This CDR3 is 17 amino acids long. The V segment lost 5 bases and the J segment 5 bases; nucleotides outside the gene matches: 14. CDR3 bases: TGTGCCAGCAGCATCCGCGGGAGCGGGGGTGCGGACAATGAGCAGTTCTTC. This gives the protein CASSIRGSGGADNEQFF.

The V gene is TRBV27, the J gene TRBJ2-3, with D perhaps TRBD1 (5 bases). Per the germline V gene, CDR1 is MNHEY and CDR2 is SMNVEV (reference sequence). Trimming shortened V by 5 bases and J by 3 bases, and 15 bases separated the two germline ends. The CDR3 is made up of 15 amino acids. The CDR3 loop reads CASSRRTPATDTQYF. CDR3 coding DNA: TGTGCCAGCAGTCGCCGGACACCAGCGACAGATACGCAGTATTTT.

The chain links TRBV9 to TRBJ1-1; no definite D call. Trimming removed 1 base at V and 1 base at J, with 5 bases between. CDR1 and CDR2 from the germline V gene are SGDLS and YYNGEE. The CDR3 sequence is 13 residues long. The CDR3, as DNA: TGTGCCAGCAGCGTAACAGAGAACACTGAAGCTTTCTTT. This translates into CASSVTENTEAFF.

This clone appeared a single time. The CDR3 region has the DNA TGTGCCAGCTCACCATCTGCCCGGAGGGAGAGTCAGCCCCAGCATTTT. Its translation: CASSPSARRESQPQHF. The chain recombines TRBV18 with TRBJ1-5, with D uncertain. CDR1 and CDR2 (germline): KGHSH, LQKENI. The CDR3 extends over 16 amino acids. Deletions cut 2 bases from V and 6 bases from J, with 17 bases between.

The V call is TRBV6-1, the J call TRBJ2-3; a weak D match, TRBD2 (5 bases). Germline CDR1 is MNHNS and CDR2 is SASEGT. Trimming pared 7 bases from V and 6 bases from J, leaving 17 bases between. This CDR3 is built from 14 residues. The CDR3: CASTVAVEADTQYF. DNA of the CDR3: TGTGCCAGCACCGTTGCGGTGGAGGCGGATACGCAGTATTTT.

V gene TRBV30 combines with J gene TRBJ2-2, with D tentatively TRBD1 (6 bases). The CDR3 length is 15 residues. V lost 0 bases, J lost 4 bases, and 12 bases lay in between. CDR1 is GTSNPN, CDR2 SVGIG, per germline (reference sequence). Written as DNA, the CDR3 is TGTGCCTGGAGTGTAGGGGGATCGGGCACCGGGGAGCTGTTTTTT. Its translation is CAWSVGGSGTGELFF.

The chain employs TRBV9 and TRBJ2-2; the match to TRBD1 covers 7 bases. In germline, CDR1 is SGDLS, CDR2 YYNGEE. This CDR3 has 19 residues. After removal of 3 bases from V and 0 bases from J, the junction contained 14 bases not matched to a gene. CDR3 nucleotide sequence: TGTGCCAGCAGCGAGAGGTCGGGGACAGAAATCGCGAACACCGGGGAGCTGTTTTTT. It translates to CASSERSGTEIANTGELFF.